The 15 T cell receptor beta chains reported below all come from one sample, sequenced in a study of a mutant IDH1 vaccine in newly diagnosed glioma. Data came from immunoSEQ multiplex PCR; TCRdb stores just in-frame clones and leaves some out. The sample records roughly 60,000 clones, approximately 81% being singletons. Their specific antigens are unknown. The time point: week 23, last vaccination. A 20-mer mutant IDH1 peptide at 300 ug was injected subcutaneously with topical imiquimod. This specimen consisted of PBMCs, obtained from a glioma patient whose treatment included an IDH1 peptide vaccine. All receptors come from a man in his thirties or forties with glioma.

J is TRBJ1-4 and V is TRBV11-3, with TRBD1 matching over 8 bases. The germline CDR1 and CDR2 sequences are SGHNT and YENEEA. CDR3 size: 14 residues. Germline trimming cut 8 bases from V and 7 bases from J; bases unmatched to any gene: 9. For the CDR3, the DNA is TGTGCCAGCGACATCCGAGGACAGGGTGAAAAACTGTTTTTT. This translates into CASDIRGQGEKLFF.

This clone was seen once. At one end the junction does not follow the germline gene, possibly because of a read error. The sample holds other DNA sequences that translate to the same CDR3. This chain connects TRBV5-1 to TRBJ1-1, with 11 bases aligning to TRBD1. The CDR3 consists of 18 residues. Germline V gene data show CDR1 as SGHRS and CDR2 as YFSETQ. The CDR3 sequence is CASSLDGQGADWNTEAFF. In DNA, the CDR3 is TGCGCCAGCAGCTTAGACGGACAGGGGGCTGATTGGAACACTGAGGCTTTCTTT.

The rearrangement links TRBV5-1 to TRBJ2-3; 10 nucleotides agree with TRBD2. The J segment lost 0 bases and the V segment lost 0 bases, leaving 7 bases of the junction unmatched. The CDR3 spans 18 residues. CDR1 is SGHRS, CDR2 YFSETQ, per germline. Here the CDR3 DNA reads TGCGCCAGCAGCTTGGCCCTAGCGGGGGCTTCTAGCACAGATACGCAGTATTTT. It is translated as CASSLALAGASSTDTQYF. Variable domain in full (rest from reference TRBV5-1 and TRBJ2-3): KAGVTQTPRYLIKTRGQQVTLSCSPISGHRSVSWYQQTPGQGLQFLFEYFSETQRNKGNFPGRFSGRQFSNSRSEMNVSTLELGDSALYLCASSLALAGASSTDTQYFGPGTRLTVL.

J is TRBJ2-3 and V is TRBV2; 13 nucleotides line up with TRBD2. Germline V gives CDR1 SNHLY, CDR2 FYNNEI. Trimming took 8 bases from V and 0 from J; bases not matched to a gene: 8. The CDR3 is made up of 17 amino acids. The CDR3 DNA sequence: TGTGCCAGCCCCGGGACTAGCGGGGCCACTAGCACAGATACGCAGTATTTT. Amino acid sequence: CASPGTSGATSTDTQYF.

V and J are TRBV27 and TRBJ1-1; 7 bases are a match to TRBD1. V lost 2 bases to trimming and J lost 9 bases; unmatched junction nucleotides: 6. Germline V gene data show CDR1 as MNHEY and CDR2 as SMNVEV (reference sequence). The CDR3 runs to 13 residues. The CDR3 DNA reads as TGTGCCAGCAGTTTAACCCCGGGACAGCAAGCTTTCTTT. Translating gives CASSLTPGQQAFF.

The J gene is TRBJ1-4, the V gene TRBV18; no definite D call. V was cut by 2 bases and J by 2 bases, with 3 bases left in between. Germline V gives CDR1 KGHSH, CDR2 LQKENI. The CDR3 extends over 13 amino acids. The CDR3 is CASSPGTNEKLFF. The CDR3 DNA reads as TGTGCCAGCTCACCAGGGACTAATGAAAAACTGTTTTTT. The entire variable domain, with the rest obtained from reference TRBV18 and TRBJ1-4, is as follows: NAGVMQNPRHLVRRRGQEARLRCSPMKGHSHVYWYRQLPEEGLKFMVYLQKENIIDESGMPKERFSAEFPKEGPSILRIQQVVRGDSAAYFCASSPGTNEKLFFGSGTQLSVL.

The chain recombines TRBV6-1 with TRBJ1-6, with D maybe TRBD1 (5 bases). Trimming took off 8 bases at V and 6 bases at J, with 17 bases between the two ends. Per the germline V gene, CDR1 is MNHNS and CDR2 is SASEGT. This CDR3 has 15 residues. CDR3 in amino acids: CASGGAYTLNSPLHF. The CDR3, as DNA: TGTGCCAGCGGAGGGGCATATACCCTTAATTCACCCCTCCACTTT.

In regard to this clone: The germline gene is not matched at one end of the junction; a read error may be the cause. The chain carries TRBV10-1 and TRBJ2-7, with 7 bases matching TRBD1. The CDR3 extends over 13 amino acids. Germline V gene data show CDR1 as WNHNN and CDR2 as SYGVQD (reference sequence). CDR3 nucleotides: TGCGCCAGCAGTGTGACCCGCAGGGGGTCCTTGCAGTTC. Amino acids: CASSVTRRGSLQF.

This sequence joins TRBV6-5 and TRBJ2-2, with D uncertain. From germline, CDR1 is MNHEY and CDR2 SVGAGI. The CDR3 sequence is 13 residues long. Trimming removed 0 bases at V and 6 bases at J, with 5 bases between. CDR3 nucleotides: TGTGCCAGCAGTTACTCGCGTGCCGGGGAGCTGTTTTTT. Its protein is CASSYSRAGELFF.

The V gene is TRBV18, the J gene TRBJ2-5; D may be TRBD1 or TRBD2 (5 bases each). V lost 5 bases and J 5 bases, leaving 12 bases between the germline ends. Germline CDR1 and CDR2: KGHSH and LQKENI. This CDR3 comprises 13 residues. The CDR3 DNA reads TGTGCCAGCTCATCGGGGCAGGGCGAGACCCAGTACTTC. It specifies CASSSGQGETQYF.

The chain uses TRBV6-1 and TRBJ2-7; unclear D gene. CDR3 length: 13 amino acids. Trimming took off 10 bases at V and 5 bases at J, with 18 bases between the two ends. Germline values: CDR1 MNHNS, CDR2 SASEGT. Here the CDR3 DNA reads TGTGCCACTTCCCGGGTCCCAGATGACGAGCAGTACTTC. Amino acid sequence: CATSRVPDDEQYF.

The chain links TRBV6-6 to TRBJ1-6; D remains ambiguous. Trimming took 3 bases from V and 7 from J, leaving 16 bases between them. Germline values: CDR1 MNHNY, CDR2 SVGAGI (reference sequence). The CDR3 runs 16 residues. The DNA for the CDR3 is TGTGCCAGCAGTTATCGACGGCCGGACCAAAATTCACCCCTCCACTTT. It is translated as CASSYRRPDQNSPLHF.

This clone was recorded once. CDR3 coding DNA: TGTGCCAGCAGCTTAGGGCAGCTAAGCACAGATACGCAGTATTTT. Residues: CASSLGQLSTDTQYF. The chain has TRBV11-2 and TRBJ2-3; D remains ambiguous. The CDR3 is 15 amino acids. Trimming took 1 base from V and 0 from J, leaving 8 bases between them. Germline CDR1 and CDR2: SGHAT and FQNNGV.

The chain carries TRBV5-1 and TRBJ2-5; D is possibly TRBD1 (6 bases). Trimming took 0 bases from V and 5 from J, leaving 20 bases between them. In germline, CDR1 is SGHRS, CDR2 YFSETQ. CDR3 length: 17 residues. CDR3 protein: CASSLGGVGARGETQYF. The CDR3 nucleotides are TGCGCCAGCAGCTTGGGAGGAGTGGGGGCGCGCGGTGAGACCCAGTACTTC.

This chain uses TRBV6-5 with TRBJ1-1; D is undetermined. CDR1 and CDR2 (germline): MNHEY, SVGAGI. Deletions cut 6 bases from V and 5 bases from J, with 13 bases between. There are 13 residues in the CDR3. CDR3 region: CASSYSLGTEAFF. In DNA form, the CDR3 reads TGTGCCAGCAGCTACAGTTTAGGTACTGAAGCTTTCTTT.